The 14 T cell receptor beta chains given below trace back to one sample, sequenced in a study of cytomegalovirus exposure and HLA in healthy donors. A multiplex PCR was run with 60 Vbeta primers and 13 Jbeta primers. Here immunoSEQ multiplex PCR was the method, and the copy in TCRdb shows in-frame clones only, minus some. The sample table includes just over 80,000 clones. The sequenced sample consisted of PBMCs. The receptor set was obtained from a woman aged 30 to 39 in good health and CMV-seronegative.

The chain couples TRBV9 to TRBJ1-1, with 7 positions matching TRBD1. The CDR3 sequence is 14 residues long. Trimming at V came to 3 bases and at J to 4 bases, leaving 6 bases not matched to a gene. The germline V gene has CDR1 SGDLS and CDR2 YYNGEE. The CDR3 here is CASSGDSRFTEAFF. CDR3 sequence (DNA): TGTGCCAGCAGCGGGGACAGCCGCTTCACTGAAGCTTTCTTT.

CDR3 coding DNA: TGTGCCAGCAGCTTGGCGGGGACAATCTACGAGCAGTACTTC. Protein sequence: CASSLAGTIYEQYF. V usage is TRBV5-5 and J usage is TRBJ2-7; D might be TRBD1 (6 bases). The CDR3 extends over 14 amino acids. Germline V CDR1 and CDR2: SGHKS, YYEKEE (reference sequence). V was clipped by 0 bases and J by 3 bases, with 10 bases between them.

The rearrangement uses TRBV29-1 and TRBJ2-2; D remains ambiguous. Per germline, CDR1 SQVTM and CDR2 ANQGSEA. Between the trimmed V and J ends, which lost 5 bases and 4 bases, there was a span of 11 bases. The CDR3 extends over 13 amino acids. The CDR3 DNA reads TGCAGCGTTCCATTCACCGGCACCGGGGAGCTGTTTTTT. Protein product: CSVPFTGTGELFF.

The rearrangement joins TRBV18 to TRBJ1-3; 7 bases match TRBD1. Germline V gene lookup returns CDR1 KGHSH and CDR2 LQKENI. The trim removed 4 bases at V and 2 bases at J, leaving 2 bases unmatched. This CDR3 contains 14 residues. The DNA of the CDR3 is TGTGCCAGCTCACAACAGGGGACTGGAAACACCATATATTTT. Residues: CASSQQGTGNTIYF.

This chain links TRBV7-2 with TRBJ1-5; 7 nucleotides agree with TRBD1. The CDR3 contains 16 residues. CDR1 is SGHTA, CDR2 FQGNSA, per germline. J was trimmed by 0 bases and V by 3 bases; bases with no gene match: 5. DNA for the CDR3: TGTGCCAGCAGCTTGTCGACAGGGATTAGCAATCAGCCCCAGCATTTT. It is translated as CASSLSTGISNQPQHF. Variable domain in full (rest from reference TRBV7-2 and TRBJ1-5): GAGVSQSPSNKVTEKGKDVELRCDPISGHTALYWYRQSLGQGLEFLIYFQGNSAPDKSGLPSDRFSAERTGGSVSTLTIQRTQQEDSAVYLCASSLSTGISNQPQHFGDGTRLSIL.

V gene TRBV6-1 combines with J gene TRBJ1-4, with no clear D. Germline values: CDR1 MNHNS, CDR2 SASEGT. V shed 3 bases and J shed 0 bases, with 8 bases lying between them. CDR3 size: 15 residues. DNA of the CDR3: TGTGCCAGCAGTGATGGGAGTGCAACTAATGAAAAACTGTTTTTT. It codes for CASSDGSATNEKLFF.

The chain couples TRBV30 to TRBJ1-3; no clear D. The CDR3 has 14 amino acids. Germline-derived CDR1 and CDR2 are GTSNPN and SVGIG (reference sequence). Trimming took off 3 bases at V and 0 bases at J, with 9 bases between the two ends. The CDR3 coding sequence is TGTGCCTGGAGCCCGTACAGCTCTGGAAACACCATATATTTT. It codes for CAWSPYSSGNTIYF.

The gene calls are TRBV7-9 and TRBJ1-2, with a possible D match to TRBD1 (6 bases). V lost 1 base and J 8 bases, leaving 17 bases between the germline ends. There are 15 residues in the CDR3. CDR1 and CDR2 from the germline V gene are SEHNR and FQNEAQ (reference sequence). The CDR3 region is CASSLGASGAGGYTF. Here the CDR3 DNA reads TGTGCCAGCAGCTTAGGAGCTTCAGGGGCCGGGGGCTACACCTTC.

The chain links TRBV6-5 to TRBJ2-7; 11 bases are shared with TRBD2. Germline-derived CDR1 and CDR2 are MNHEY and SVGAGI. The CDR3 runs to 15 residues. After removal of 10 bases from V and 4 bases from J, the junction contained 12 bases not matched to a gene. CDR3 nucleotide sequence: TGTGCCACCTGCTTTAGCGGGGGGGCTAATTACGAGCAGTACTTC. Translating gives CATCFSGGANYEQYF.

This rearrangement joins TRBV30 to TRBJ2-1; 9 positions agree with TRBD2. The CDR3 runs 17 residues. V was clipped by 0 bases and J by 3 bases; unmatched bases: 9. Germline V lookup: CDR1 GTSNPN, CDR2 SVGIG (reference sequence). The CDR3 DNA is TGTGCCTGGAGTGTACGGGGTAGCGGGAGTTTCTACAATGAGCAGTTCTTC. This sequence encodes CAWSVRGSGSFYNEQFF.

J is TRBJ1-1 and V is TRBV15; TRBD1 agrees at 7 bases. J gave up 6 bases and V 3 bases, and 7 bases lay outside the gene matches. Germline values: CDR1 LNHNV, CDR2 YYDKDF (reference sequence). This CDR3 is 14 amino acids long. The CDR3 nucleotides read TGTGCCACCAGCAGGGTAACAGGGGACCCTGAAGCTTTCTTT. It translates to CATSRVTGDPEAFF.

Written as DNA, the CDR3 is TGTGCCAGCAGGAAGGGACAGGGAGTTGAAAAACTGTTTTTT. Protein: CASRKGQGVEKLFF. The genes are TRBV7-8 and TRBJ1-4; 9 bases are a match to TRBD1. In germline, CDR1 is SGHVS, CDR2 FQNEAQ. The CDR3 is 14 amino acids. The V gene end was trimmed by 6 bases and the J gene end by 7 bases; junction bases not matched to a gene: 6.

The genes are TRBV4-1 and TRBJ2-3; TRBD1 aligns across 7 bases. Germline assignment: CDR1 MGHRA and CDR2 YSYEKL. The CDR3 extends over 13 amino acids. J gave up 5 bases and V 2 bases, and 1 base lay outside the gene matches. In DNA, the CDR3 is TGCGCCAGCAGCCAACAGGGGGAAGATACGCAGTATTTT. Translation: CASSQQGEDTQYF.

The genes are TRBV9 and TRBJ2-1, with TRBD1 identical over 8 bases. Germline CDR1 reads SGDLS; CDR2 reads YYNGEE. Unmatched junction bases numbered 7, after V lost 0 bases and J lost 8 bases. The CDR3 runs to 15 residues. CDR3 nucleotide sequence: TGTGCCAGCAGCGTAGGGACAGGGAATATTGATGAGCAGTTCTTC. Translation gives CASSVGTGNIDEQFF.